Each of the 3 T cell receptor beta chains below was sequenced from the same sample in a study of OX40 agonist ivuxolimab in advanced cancers. This table comes from immunoSEQ multiplex PCR, and its TCRdb copy is limited to in-frame clones, with some not included. In the table there are about 49,000 clones, roughly 83% of which are singletons. Sequencing used CD4+ or CD8+ T cells sorted from blood, obtained in a trial of the OX40 agonist ivuxolimab. The origin of the receptors is an adult with an advanced solid tumor such as melanoma, head and neck, liver or kidney cancer.

This chain connects TRBV5-5 to TRBJ1-2, with 7 bases matching TRBD1. The germline V gene has CDR1 SGHKS and CDR2 YYEKEE (reference sequence). CDR3 length: 16 residues. V was clipped by 3 bases and J by 0 bases; unmatched bases: 8. Here the CDR3 reads CASSSRDSGTNYGYTF. CDR3 DNA sequence: TGTGCCAGCAGCTCCCGGGACAGTGGGACTAACTATGGCTACACCTTC.

This chain uses TRBV19 with TRBJ1-2; D gene ambiguous. CDR1 is LNHDA and CDR2 is SQIVND in the germline V gene (reference sequence). Trimming removed 6 bases at V and 2 bases at J, with 10 bases between. The CDR3 contains 13 residues. CDR3 region: CASRGPGNYGYTF. The CDR3 DNA reads as TGTGCCAGTAGAGGGCCCGGCAACTATGGCTACACCTTC.

V is TRBV5-4 and J is TRBJ2-1, with TRBD1 identical over 7 bases. V lost 4 bases, J lost 0 bases, and 7 bases stayed unmatched. Germline loops: CDR1 SGHNT, CDR2 YYREEE (reference sequence). This CDR3 contains 16 residues. Here the CDR3 DNA reads TGTGCCAGCAGCCCCTCCAGGGGGTACTCCTACAATGAGCAGTTCTTC. This sequence encodes CASSPSRGYSYNEQFF.